This TCR beta chain comes out of a study of a mutant IDH1 vaccine in newly diagnosed glioma. The wider study: The patients were given eight vaccinations, one each in weeks 1, 3, 5, 7, 11, 15, 19 and 23. Investigators started vaccination 4-6 weeks after radiotherapy alone, or with temozolomide cycles.

The CDR3 length is 14 residues. The V end was cut by 5 bases, the J end by 3 bases, with 11 bases between. The germline CDR1 and CDR2 sequences are MNHEY and SVGAGI. Profiled with immunoSEQ multiplex PCR; TCRdb holds only in-frame clones, not every one. This table holds tens of thousands of clones, around 78% found once. Notes on this clone: Antigen specificity is unknown.

Noted time point: week 23, last vaccination. In the vaccine, a single dose held 300 ug of the mutant IDH1 20-mer peptide, along with topical imiquimod. Donors had new IDH1-mutant astrocytomas of WHO grade 3 or 4 (ATRX-lost). V and J are TRBV6-5 and TRBJ2-1; D unresolved. This sequence originates from a woman in her thirties or forties with glioma. Some clones in this sample may be carry-over from other donors' samples. Sequencing used PBMCs, obtained from a glioma patient whose treatment included an IDH1 peptide vaccine. The CDR3 sequence: CASSPTEDYNEQFF. For the CDR3, the DNA is TGTGCCAGCAGTCCGACTGAGGACTACAATGAGCAGTTCTTC.